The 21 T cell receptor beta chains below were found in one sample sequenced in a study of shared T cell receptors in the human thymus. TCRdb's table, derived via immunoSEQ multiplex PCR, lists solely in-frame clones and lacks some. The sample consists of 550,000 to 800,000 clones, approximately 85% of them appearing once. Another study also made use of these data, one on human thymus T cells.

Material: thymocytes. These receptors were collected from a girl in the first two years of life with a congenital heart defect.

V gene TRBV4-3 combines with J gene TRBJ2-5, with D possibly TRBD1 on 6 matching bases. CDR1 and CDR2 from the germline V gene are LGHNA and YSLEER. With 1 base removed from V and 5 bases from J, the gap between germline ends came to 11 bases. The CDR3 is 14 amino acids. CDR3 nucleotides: TGCGCCAGCAGCCAAGTACAGGGTAGCGAGACCCAGTACTTC. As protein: CASSQVQGSETQYF.

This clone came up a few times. The CDR3 protein is CASSMVRGQCGEKLFF. The CDR3 DNA is TGTGCCAGTAGTATGGTCAGGGGGCAATGTGGTGAAAAACTGTTTTTT. This chain joins TRBV19 and TRBJ1-4; 8 positions match TRBD1. The J segment lost 7 bases and the V segment lost 3 bases, leaving 10 bases of the junction unmatched. The CDR3 spans 16 residues. Germline V gene sequence: CDR1 LNHDA, CDR2 SQIVND (reference sequence).

The CDR3: CASSSGGIEQFF. DNA for the CDR3: TGCGCCAGCAGCTCGGGGGGGATTGAGCAGTTCTTC. The rearrangement joins TRBV5-1 to TRBJ2-1; the match to TRBD2 covers 8 bases. V gave up 3 bases and J gave up 9 bases; unmatched junction bases: 2. Germline CDR1 is SGHRS and CDR2 is YFSETQ. The CDR3 extends over 12 amino acids. Full variable domain (remainder filled in from reference TRBV5-1 and TRBJ2-1): KAGVTQTPRYLIKTRGQQVTLSCSPISGHRSVSWYQQTPGQGLQFLFEYFSETQRNKGNFPGRFSGRQFSNSRSEMNVSTLELGDSALYLCASSSGGIEQFFGPGTRLTVL.

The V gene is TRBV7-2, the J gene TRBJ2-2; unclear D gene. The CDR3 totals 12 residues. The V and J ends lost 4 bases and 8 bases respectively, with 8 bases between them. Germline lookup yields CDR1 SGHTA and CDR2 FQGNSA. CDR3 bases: TGTGCCAGCAGCTCAAACATGGGGGAGCTGTTTTTT. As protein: CASSSNMGELFF.

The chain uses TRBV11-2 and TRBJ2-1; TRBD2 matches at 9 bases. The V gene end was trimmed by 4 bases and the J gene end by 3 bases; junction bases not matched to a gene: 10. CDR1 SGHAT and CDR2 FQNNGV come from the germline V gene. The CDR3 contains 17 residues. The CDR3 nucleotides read TGTGCCAGCAGCTCAGGAGCTAGCGGGGTTATCTACAATGAGCAGTTCTTC. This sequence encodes CASSSGASGVIYNEQFF.

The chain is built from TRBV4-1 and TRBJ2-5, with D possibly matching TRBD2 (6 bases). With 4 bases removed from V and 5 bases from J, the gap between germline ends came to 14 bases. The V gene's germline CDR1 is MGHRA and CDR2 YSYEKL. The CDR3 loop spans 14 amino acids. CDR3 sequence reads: CASSPDPGGETQYF. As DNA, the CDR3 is TGCGCCAGCAGCCCAGACCCCGGGGGTGAGACCCAGTACTTC.

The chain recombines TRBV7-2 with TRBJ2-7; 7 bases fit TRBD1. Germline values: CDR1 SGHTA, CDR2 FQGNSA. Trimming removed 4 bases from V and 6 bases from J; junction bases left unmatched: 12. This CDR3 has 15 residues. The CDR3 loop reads CASSSTGFRFSEQYF. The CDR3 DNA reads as TGTGCCAGCAGCTCGACAGGGTTTAGGTTTTCCGAGCAGTACTTC.

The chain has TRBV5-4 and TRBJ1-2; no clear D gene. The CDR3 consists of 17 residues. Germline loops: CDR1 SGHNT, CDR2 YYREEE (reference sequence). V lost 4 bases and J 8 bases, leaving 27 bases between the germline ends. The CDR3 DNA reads TGTGCCAGCAGCCCTACAAGCAACTCTGCGCTTGGAGGAGGCTACACCTTC. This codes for CASSPTSNSALGGGYTF.

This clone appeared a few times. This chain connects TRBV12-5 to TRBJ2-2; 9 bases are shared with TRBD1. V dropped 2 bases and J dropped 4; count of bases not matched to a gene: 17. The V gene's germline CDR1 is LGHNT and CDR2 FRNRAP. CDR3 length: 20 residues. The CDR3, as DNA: TGTGCTAGTGGTTTGAAGGATCGCAAGAGCGGGACAGGGTTCACCGGGGAGCTGTTTTTT. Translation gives CASGLKDRKSGTGFTGELFF.

The CDR3 region is CASRGQGGGYTF. CDR3 DNA: TGTGCCAGCAGGGGACAGGGAGGTGGCTACACCTTC. The genes are TRBV6-6 and TRBJ1-2, with 9 positions matching TRBD1. V dropped 6 bases and J dropped 7; count of bases not matched to a gene: 3. The CDR3 totals 12 residues. Germline assignment: CDR1 MNHNY and CDR2 SVGAGI (reference sequence).

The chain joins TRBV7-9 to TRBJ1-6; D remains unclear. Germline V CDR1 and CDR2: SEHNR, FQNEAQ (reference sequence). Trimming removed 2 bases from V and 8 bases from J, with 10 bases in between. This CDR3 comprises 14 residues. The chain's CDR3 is CASSLYSMHSPLHF. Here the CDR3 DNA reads TGTGCCAGCAGCTTATACTCCATGCATTCACCCCTCCACTTT.

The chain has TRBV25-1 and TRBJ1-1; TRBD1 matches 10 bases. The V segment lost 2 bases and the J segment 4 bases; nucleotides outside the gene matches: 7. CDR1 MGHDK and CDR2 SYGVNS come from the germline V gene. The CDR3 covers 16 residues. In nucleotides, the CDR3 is TGTGCCAGCAGTGAAGGAGGGGACAGGGGAGGCACTGAAGCTTTCTTT. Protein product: CASSEGGDRGGTEAFF. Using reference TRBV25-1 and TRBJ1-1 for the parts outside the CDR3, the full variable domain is EADIYQTPRYLVIGTGKKITLECSQTMGHDKMYWYQQDPGMELHLIHYSYGVNSTEKGDLSSESTVSRIRTEHFPLTLESARPSHTSQYLCASSEGGDRGGTEAFFGQGTRLTVV.

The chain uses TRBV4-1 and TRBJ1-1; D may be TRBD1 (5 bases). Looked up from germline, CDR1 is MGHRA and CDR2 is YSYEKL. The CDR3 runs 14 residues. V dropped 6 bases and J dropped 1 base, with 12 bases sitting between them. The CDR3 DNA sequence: TGCGCCAGCAGGCATGCGACAGCGAACACTGAAGCTTTCTTT. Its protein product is CASRHATANTEAFF.

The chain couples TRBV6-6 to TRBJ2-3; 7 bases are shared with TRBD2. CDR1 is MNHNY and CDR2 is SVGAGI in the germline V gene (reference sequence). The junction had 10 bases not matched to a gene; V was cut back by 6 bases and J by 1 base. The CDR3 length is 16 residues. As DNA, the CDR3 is TGTGCCAGCAGCCAGAACCGACTAGCTGGCACAGATACGCAGTATTTT. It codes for CASSQNRLAGTDTQYF.

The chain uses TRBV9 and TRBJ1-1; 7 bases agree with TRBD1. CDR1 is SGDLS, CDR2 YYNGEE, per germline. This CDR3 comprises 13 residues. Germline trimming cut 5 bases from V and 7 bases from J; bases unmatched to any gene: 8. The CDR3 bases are TGTGCCAGCAGGGGAAGCGCAGGGGGTGAAGCTTTCTTT. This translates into CASRGSAGGEAFF.

The CDR3 DNA reads as TGTGCCAGCAGTACCCTAGAAGTGGCTCTGAACACTGAAGCTTTCTTT. Its translation is CASSTLEVALNTEAFF. The genes are TRBV28 and TRBJ1-1; unclear D gene. The germline CDR1 and CDR2 sequences are MDHEN and SYDVKM. Trimming removed 5 bases from V and 0 bases from J, with 16 bases in between. The CDR3 is made up of 16 amino acids.

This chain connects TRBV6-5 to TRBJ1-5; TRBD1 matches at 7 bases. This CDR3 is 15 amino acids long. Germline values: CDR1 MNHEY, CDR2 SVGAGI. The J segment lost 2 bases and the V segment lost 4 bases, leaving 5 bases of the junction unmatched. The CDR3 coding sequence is TGTGCCAGCAGTTTGGGCAGGGGGGGCAATCAGCCCCAGCATTTT. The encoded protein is CASSLGRGGNQPQHF.

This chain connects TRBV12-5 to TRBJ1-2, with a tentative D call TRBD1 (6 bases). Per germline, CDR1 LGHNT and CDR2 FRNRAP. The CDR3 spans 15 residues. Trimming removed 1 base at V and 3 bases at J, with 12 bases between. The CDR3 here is CASGLATGTYYGYTF. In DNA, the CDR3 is TGTGCTAGTGGTTTGGCGACCGGGACATACTATGGCTACACCTTC.

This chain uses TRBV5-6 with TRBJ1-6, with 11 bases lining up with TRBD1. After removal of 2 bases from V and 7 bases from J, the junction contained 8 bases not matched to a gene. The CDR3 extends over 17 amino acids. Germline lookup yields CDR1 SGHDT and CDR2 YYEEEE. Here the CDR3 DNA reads TGTGCCAGCAGCTTACGGACAGGGGGCGTCGGCAATTCACCCCTCCACTTT. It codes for CASSLRTGGVGNSPLHF.

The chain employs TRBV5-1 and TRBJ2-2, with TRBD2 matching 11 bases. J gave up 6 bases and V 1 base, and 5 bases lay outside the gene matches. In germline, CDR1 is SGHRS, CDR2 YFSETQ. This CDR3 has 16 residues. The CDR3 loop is CASSLLGTSGPGELFF. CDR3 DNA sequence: TGCGCCAGCAGCTTGCTAGGGACTAGCGGACCCGGGGAGCTGTTTTTT. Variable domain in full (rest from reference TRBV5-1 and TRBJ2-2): KAGVTQTPRYLIKTRGQQVTLSCSPISGHRSVSWYQQTPGQGLQFLFEYFSETQRNKGNFPGRFSGRQFSNSRSEMNVSTLELGDSALYLCASSLLGTSGPGELFFGEGSRLTVL.

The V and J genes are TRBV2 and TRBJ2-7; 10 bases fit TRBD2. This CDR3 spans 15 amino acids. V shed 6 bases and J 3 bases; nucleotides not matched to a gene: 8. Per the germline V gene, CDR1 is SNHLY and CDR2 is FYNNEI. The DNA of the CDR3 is TGTGCCAGCAGAGCTAAAGCGGGGGGGAGCTACGAGCAGTACTTC. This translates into CASRAKAGGSYEQYF.